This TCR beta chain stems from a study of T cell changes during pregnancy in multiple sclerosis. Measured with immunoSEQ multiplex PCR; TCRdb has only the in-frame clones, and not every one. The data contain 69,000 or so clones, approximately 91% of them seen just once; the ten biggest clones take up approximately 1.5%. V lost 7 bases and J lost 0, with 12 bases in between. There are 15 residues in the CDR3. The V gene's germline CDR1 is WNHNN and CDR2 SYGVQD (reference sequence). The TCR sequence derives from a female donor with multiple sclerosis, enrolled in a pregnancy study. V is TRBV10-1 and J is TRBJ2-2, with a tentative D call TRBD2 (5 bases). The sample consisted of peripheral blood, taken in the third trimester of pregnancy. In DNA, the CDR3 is TGCGCCAGCAATAACGGAGCGGCGAACACCGGGGAGCTGTTTTTT. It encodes CASNNGAANTGELFF.